Below are 29 T cell receptor beta chains sequenced from a single sample in a study of cytomegalovirus exposure and HLA in healthy donors. The PCR used 60 Vbeta and 13 Jbeta primers. Assay used: immunoSEQ multiplex PCR; TCRdb lists only in-frame clones, some missing. The sample contains approximately 130,000 clones, 81% of which appear only once. Input material: PBMCs. These receptor sequences come from a man aged 18 to 29 in good health and CMV-seronegative.

This clone has a single count. J is TRBJ2-2 and V is TRBV5-1; no definite D call. CDR3 size: 16 residues. The V end lost 1 base, the J end lost 2 bases, and 12 bases lay between the germline ends. Germline V gene lookup returns CDR1 SGHRS and CDR2 YFSETQ. The DNA of the CDR3 is TGCGCCAGCAGCTTGCCAGACTGGTACAACACCGGGGAGCTGTTTTTT. It encodes CASSLPDWYNTGELFF.

As to this clone: The conserved final phenylalanine or tryptophan is absent from the CDR3, which likely points to a read error. The rearrangement links TRBV2 to TRBJ2-3; TRBD2 matches 11 bases. V shed 5 bases, J shed 3 bases, and the junction held 4 bases outside the gene matches. Germline V gene lookup returns CDR1 SNHLY and CDR2 FYNNEI. The CDR3 has 15 amino acids. DNA of the CDR3: TGTGCCAGCAGTCCGTTAGCGGGGGGGACAGATACGCAGTATGTT. Amino acid sequence: CASSPLAGGTDTQYV.

The rearrangement links TRBV7-9 to TRBJ1-4; D might be TRBD1 (6 bases). Germline values: CDR1 SEHNR, CDR2 FQNEAQ (reference sequence). The CDR3 runs 17 residues. V dropped 5 bases and J dropped 0 bases, with 16 bases sitting between them. CDR3 bases: TGTGCCAGCAGCCCAGAATACAGGGTTGCAACTAATGAAAAACTGTTTTTT. It yields the protein CASSPEYRVATNEKLFF. Full variable domain (missing parts from reference TRBV7-9 and TRBJ1-4): DTGVSQNPRHKITKRGQNVTFRCDPISEHNRLYWYRQTLGQGPEFLTYFQNEAQLEKSRLLSDRFSAERPKGSFSTLEIQRTEQGDSAMYLCASSPEYRVATNEKLFFGSGTQLSVL.

DNA for the CDR3: TGTGCCAGCAGTTTATTAGGCTCCTCGGGAGGATCACCCCTCCACTTT. It is translated as CASSLLGSSGGSPLHF. The J gene is TRBJ1-6, the V gene TRBV28; no reliable D call. Trimming took 1 base from V and 10 from J, leaving 17 bases between them. Germline V gene data show CDR1 as MDHEN and CDR2 as SYDVKM. The CDR3 runs to 16 residues.

The chain is built from TRBV10-2 and TRBJ2-7, with 7 bases aligning to TRBD2. Germline V gene lookup returns CDR1 WSHSY and CDR2 SAAADI. Trimming took 6 bases from V and 3 from J; bases not matched to a gene: 8. CDR3 length equals 14 residues. CDR3 coding DNA: TGCGCCAGCAGAGATACCCAGCGGGGCTACGAGCAGTACTTC. Translating it yields CASRDTQRGYEQYF.

V is TRBV5-1 and J is TRBJ1-5, with 9 bases that match TRBD1. The CDR3 totals 15 residues. Trimming removed 4 bases from V and 4 bases from J; junction bases left unmatched: 6. Germline V gene lookup returns CDR1 SGHRS and CDR2 YFSETQ. CDR3 nucleotide sequence: TGCGCCAGCAGCGAGGACAGGGGTACTAATCAGCCCCAGCATTTT. Its translation: CASSEDRGTNQPQHF.

The chain couples TRBV29-1 to TRBJ1-5; TRBD1 matches at 10 bases. The CDR3 is 14 residues long. Trimming removed 4 bases from V and 2 bases from J; junction bases left unmatched: 2. Per the germline V gene, CDR1 is SQVTM and CDR2 is ANQGSEA. CDR3 region: CSVAGTGGNQPQHF. DNA for the CDR3: TGCAGCGTTGCCGGGACAGGGGGCAATCAGCCCCAGCATTTT.

The chain recombines TRBV5-4 with TRBJ1-1; 7 bases match TRBD1. From germline, CDR1 is SGHNT and CDR2 YYREEE (reference sequence). The CDR3 totals 14 residues. V dropped 3 bases and J dropped 6; count of bases not matched to a gene: 8. CDR3 sequence reads: CASSWGGTASEAFF. In DNA, the CDR3 is TGTGCCAGCAGCTGGGGCGGGACAGCATCTGAAGCTTTCTTT.

This chain links TRBV7-9 with TRBJ2-5; 11 bases are a match to TRBD2. Germline lookup yields CDR1 SEHNR and CDR2 FQNEAQ (reference sequence). The CDR3 length is 17 residues. V shed 5 bases, J shed 5 bases, and the junction held 13 bases outside the gene matches. The CDR3 bases are TGTGCCAGCAGCCCTAGACCGGGACTAGCGGTCTTCGAGACCCAGTACTTC. This translates into CASSPRPGLAVFETQYF.

The chain uses TRBV6-1 and TRBJ2-7; D gene unclear. The CDR3 has 13 residues. The germline V gene has CDR1 MNHNS and CDR2 SASEGT. V was clipped by 4 bases and J by 4 bases, with 11 bases between them. In DNA form, the CDR3 reads TGTGCCAGCAGTGTCTTGCGGCCTTACGAGCAGTACTTC. It codes for CASSVLRPYEQYF.

This CDR3 is CASSLESLYRGSPLHF. The CDR3, as DNA: TGTGCCAGCAGCTTGGAGTCCCTCTACAGGGGTTCACCCCTCCACTTT. The chain recombines TRBV5-5 with TRBJ1-6, with TRBD1 matching 7 bases. J gave up 9 bases and V 0 bases, and 9 bases lay outside the gene matches. Germline CDR1 reads SGHKS; CDR2 reads YYEKEE (reference sequence). CDR3 length: 16 residues.

This clone was picked up a small number of times. The chain links TRBV9 to TRBJ1-2; 12 nucleotides align to TRBD1. Germline values: CDR1 SGDLS, CDR2 YYNGEE. The CDR3 loop spans 15 amino acids. The V segment lost 3 bases and the J segment 7 bases; nucleotides outside the gene matches: 7. The CDR3 sequence: CASSAAGQGAGGYTF. In DNA, the CDR3 is TGTGCCAGCAGCGCCGCGGGACAGGGGGCGGGTGGCTACACCTTC.

The chain joins TRBV7-9 to TRBJ1-2; 8 bases agree with TRBD1. Germline CDR1 SEHNR, CDR2 FQNEAQ (reference sequence). V trimming: 5 bases; J trimming: 8 bases; junction bases outside the gene matches: 13. CDR3 length: 15 amino acids. The CDR3 nucleotides are TGTGCCAGCAGCCCCGCGACAGGGGTCTTGGGGGGCTACACCTTC. Its translation is CASSPATGVLGGYTF.

The J gene is TRBJ1-1, the V gene TRBV6-6; D remains unclear. Trimming pared 3 bases from V and 4 bases from J, leaving 12 bases between. The germline CDR1 and CDR2 sequences are MNHNY and SVGAGI (reference sequence). The CDR3 length is 14 residues. CDR3 protein: CASSYNARSTEAFF. DNA of the CDR3: TGTGCCAGCAGTTATAATGCCAGATCCACTGAAGCTTTCTTT.

This clone was seen a handful of times. The chain employs TRBV13 and TRBJ1-2, with no clear D. Germline V CDR1 and CDR2: PRHDT, FYEKMQ (reference sequence). V was clipped by 6 bases and J by 0 bases, with 17 bases between them. The length of the CDR3 is 16 residues. The CDR3 sequence is CASRKLLGDTNYGYTF. The DNA of the CDR3 is TGTGCCAGCAGGAAACTACTCGGGGATACTAACTATGGCTACACCTTC.

V usage is TRBV27 and J usage is TRBJ1-2, with 10 positions matching TRBD1. CDR3 length equals 17 residues. The germline CDR1 and CDR2 sequences are MNHEY and SMNVEV (reference sequence). The ends lost 3 bases at V and 5 bases at J; junction bases unmatched: 12. The CDR3 region is CASSFTTGGPKPYGYTF. CDR3 nucleotides: TGTGCCAGCAGTTTTACGACAGGGGGCCCGAAACCGTATGGCTACACCTTC.

The V and J genes are TRBV5-6 and TRBJ1-4; TRBD1 might be the D (6 bases). Germline V gene data show CDR1 as SGHDT and CDR2 as YYEEEE. V was pared by 1 base and J by 6 bases, with 13 bases between. The CDR3 is made up of 15 amino acids. CDR3 nucleotide sequence: TGTGCCAGCAGCTTGATGAGCAGGGGTGATGAAAAACTGTTTTTT. Protein product: CASSLMSRGDEKLFF. Drawing the rest from reference TRBV5-6 and TRBJ1-4, the complete variable domain is DAGVTQSPTHLIKTRGQQVTLRCSPKSGHDTVSWYQQALGQGPQFIFQYYEEEERQRGNFPDRFSGHQFPNYSSELNVNALLLGDSALYLCASSLMSRGDEKLFFGSGTQLSVL.

In this sample, this clone turned up once. The CDR3 protein is CAWETGLGQPQHF. The CDR3, as DNA: TGTGCCTGGGAAACAGGGCTAGGGCAGCCCCAGCATTTT. The V and J genes are TRBV30 and TRBJ1-5; maybe TRBD1 (6 bases). The germline V gene encodes CDR1 GTSNPN and CDR2 SVGIG (reference sequence). The V end lost 5 bases, the J end lost 7 bases, and 15 bases lay between the germline ends. The CDR3 sequence is 13 residues long. Full variable domain (outside the CDR3, taken from reference TRBV30 and TRBJ1-5): SQTIHQWPATLVQPVGSPLSLECTVEGTSNPNLYWYRQAAGRGLQLLFYSVGIGQISSEVPQNLSASRPQDRQFILSSKKLLLSDSGFYLCAWETGLGQPQHFGDGTRLSIL.

V gene TRBV27 combines with J gene TRBJ2-1; 7 positions agree with TRBD1. Germline V lookup: CDR1 MNHEY, CDR2 SMNVEV (reference sequence). This CDR3 spans 12 amino acids. The trim removed 6 bases at V and 4 bases at J, leaving 0 bases unmatched. In DNA form, the CDR3 reads TGTGCCAGCAGACAGGGGTACAATGAGCAGTTCTTC. Its translation is CASRQGYNEQFF.

V is TRBV5-1 and J is TRBJ1-4; D call uncertain. The CDR3 contains 13 residues. Germline CDR1 and CDR2: SGHRS and YFSETQ. V lost 0 bases, J lost 6 bases, and 6 bases lay in between. The chain's CDR3 is CASSLGRDEKLFF. The CDR3 bases are TGCGCCAGCAGCTTGGGTCGGGATGAAAAACTGTTTTTT.

This clone was detected once. J is TRBJ2-1 and V is TRBV6-5; 11 bases are shared with TRBD2. V lost 3 bases to trimming and J lost 6 bases; unmatched junction nucleotides: 7. Germline loops: CDR1 MNHEY, CDR2 SVGAGI. CDR3 size: 16 residues. In DNA, the CDR3 is TGTGCCAGCAGTTATGGAACCGGGACTAGCGGCAATGAGCAGTTCTTC. Encoded protein: CASSYGTGTSGNEQFF.

V and J are TRBV30 and TRBJ1-5; 7 positions agree with TRBD1. V gave up 5 bases and J gave up 0 bases; unmatched junction bases: 7. This CDR3 has 15 amino acids. CDR1 is GTSNPN and CDR2 is SVGIG in the germline V gene (reference sequence). The CDR3: CAWGSGTASNQPQHF. DNA of the CDR3: TGTGCCTGGGGCTCCGGGACAGCTAGCAATCAGCCCCAGCATTTT.

This rearrangement joins TRBV21-1 to TRBJ1-1; the table's D call, TRBD1, was not checked against the DNA. TRBV21-1 is designated a pseudogene. The CDR3 totals 12 residues. The CDR3 DNA is TGTGCCCGCGGCAGCAGGGGCACTGAAGCTTTCTTT. Protein product: CARGSRGTEAFF.

The chain links TRBV5-6 to TRBJ1-2; D not certain. This CDR3 is built from 14 residues. Trimming stripped 4 bases from V and 2 bases from J, with 12 bases between. Germline V gene data show CDR1 as SGHDT and CDR2 as YYEEEE. The CDR3 region is CASSRSGRNYGYTF. The CDR3 DNA reads as TGTGCCAGCAGCCGCAGCGGCAGGAACTATGGCTACACCTTC.

This rearrangement joins TRBV7-9 to TRBJ1-5; TRBD1 matches at 9 bases. Germline V gene data show CDR1 as SEHNR and CDR2 as FQNEAQ (reference sequence). CDR3 length equals 15 residues. J lost 3 bases, V lost 5 bases, and 5 bases had no gene match. In nucleotides, the CDR3 is TGTGCCAGCAGCGAAGGGACAGGGCCCAATCAGCCCCAGCATTTT. Encoded protein: CASSEGTGPNQPQHF.

This clone was seen only a few times. The gene calls are TRBV7-6 and TRBJ1-5; the D gene is possibly TRBD1 (6 bases). The CDR3 runs to 15 residues. Germline V gene data show CDR1 as SGHVS and CDR2 as FNYEAQ. With 1 base removed from V and 10 bases from J, the gap between germline ends came to 17 bases. The CDR3 DNA reads TGTGCCAGCAGCTTAGAGTGGGACAACGGATCCCCCCAGCATTTT. Translation gives CASSLEWDNGSPQHF. Complete variable domain (other parts from reference TRBV7-6 and TRBJ1-5): GAGVSQSPRYKVTKRGQDVALRCDPISGHVSLYWYRQALGQGPEFLTYFNYEAQQDKSGLPNDRFSAERPEGSISTLTIQRTEQRDSAMYRCASSLEWDNGSPQHFGDGTRLSIL.

The rearrangement joins TRBV5-5 to TRBJ2-7, with a tentative D call TRBD2 (5 bases). Per the germline V gene, CDR1 is SGHKS and CDR2 is YYEKEE (reference sequence). The V end was cut by 3 bases, the J end by 5 bases, with 6 bases between. The CDR3 spans 11 residues. Here the CDR3 reads CASSSGDEQYF. CDR3 coding DNA: TGTGCCAGCAGCTCCGGGGACGAGCAGTACTTC.

The chain is built from TRBV6-1 and TRBJ2-6; D might be TRBD2 (6 bases). The CDR3 is made up of 15 amino acids. Germline-derived CDR1 and CDR2 are MNHNS and SASEGT. V was clipped by 8 bases and J by 2 bases, with 13 bases between them. Written as DNA, the CDR3 is TGTGCCAGCGAAAAGACGGGGGCTGGGGCCAACGTCCTGACTTTC. Translation gives CASEKTGAGANVLTF.

The V gene is TRBV9, the J gene TRBJ2-5; 9 bases are shared with TRBD1. The germline CDR1 and CDR2 sequences are SGDLS and YYNGEE. J gave up 3 bases and V 2 bases, and 2 bases lay outside the gene matches. CDR3 length equals 14 residues. The CDR3 spells CASSVRTGEETQYF. CDR3 nucleotides: TGTGCCAGCAGCGTCCGGACAGGGGAAGAGACCCAGTACTTC. Full variable domain (rest looked up from reference TRBV9 and TRBJ2-5): DSGVTQTPKHLITATGQRVTLRCSPRSGDLSVYWYQQSLDQGLQFLIQYYNGEERAKGNILERFSAQQFPDLHSELNLSSLELGDSALYFCASSVRTGEETQYFGPGTRLLVL.